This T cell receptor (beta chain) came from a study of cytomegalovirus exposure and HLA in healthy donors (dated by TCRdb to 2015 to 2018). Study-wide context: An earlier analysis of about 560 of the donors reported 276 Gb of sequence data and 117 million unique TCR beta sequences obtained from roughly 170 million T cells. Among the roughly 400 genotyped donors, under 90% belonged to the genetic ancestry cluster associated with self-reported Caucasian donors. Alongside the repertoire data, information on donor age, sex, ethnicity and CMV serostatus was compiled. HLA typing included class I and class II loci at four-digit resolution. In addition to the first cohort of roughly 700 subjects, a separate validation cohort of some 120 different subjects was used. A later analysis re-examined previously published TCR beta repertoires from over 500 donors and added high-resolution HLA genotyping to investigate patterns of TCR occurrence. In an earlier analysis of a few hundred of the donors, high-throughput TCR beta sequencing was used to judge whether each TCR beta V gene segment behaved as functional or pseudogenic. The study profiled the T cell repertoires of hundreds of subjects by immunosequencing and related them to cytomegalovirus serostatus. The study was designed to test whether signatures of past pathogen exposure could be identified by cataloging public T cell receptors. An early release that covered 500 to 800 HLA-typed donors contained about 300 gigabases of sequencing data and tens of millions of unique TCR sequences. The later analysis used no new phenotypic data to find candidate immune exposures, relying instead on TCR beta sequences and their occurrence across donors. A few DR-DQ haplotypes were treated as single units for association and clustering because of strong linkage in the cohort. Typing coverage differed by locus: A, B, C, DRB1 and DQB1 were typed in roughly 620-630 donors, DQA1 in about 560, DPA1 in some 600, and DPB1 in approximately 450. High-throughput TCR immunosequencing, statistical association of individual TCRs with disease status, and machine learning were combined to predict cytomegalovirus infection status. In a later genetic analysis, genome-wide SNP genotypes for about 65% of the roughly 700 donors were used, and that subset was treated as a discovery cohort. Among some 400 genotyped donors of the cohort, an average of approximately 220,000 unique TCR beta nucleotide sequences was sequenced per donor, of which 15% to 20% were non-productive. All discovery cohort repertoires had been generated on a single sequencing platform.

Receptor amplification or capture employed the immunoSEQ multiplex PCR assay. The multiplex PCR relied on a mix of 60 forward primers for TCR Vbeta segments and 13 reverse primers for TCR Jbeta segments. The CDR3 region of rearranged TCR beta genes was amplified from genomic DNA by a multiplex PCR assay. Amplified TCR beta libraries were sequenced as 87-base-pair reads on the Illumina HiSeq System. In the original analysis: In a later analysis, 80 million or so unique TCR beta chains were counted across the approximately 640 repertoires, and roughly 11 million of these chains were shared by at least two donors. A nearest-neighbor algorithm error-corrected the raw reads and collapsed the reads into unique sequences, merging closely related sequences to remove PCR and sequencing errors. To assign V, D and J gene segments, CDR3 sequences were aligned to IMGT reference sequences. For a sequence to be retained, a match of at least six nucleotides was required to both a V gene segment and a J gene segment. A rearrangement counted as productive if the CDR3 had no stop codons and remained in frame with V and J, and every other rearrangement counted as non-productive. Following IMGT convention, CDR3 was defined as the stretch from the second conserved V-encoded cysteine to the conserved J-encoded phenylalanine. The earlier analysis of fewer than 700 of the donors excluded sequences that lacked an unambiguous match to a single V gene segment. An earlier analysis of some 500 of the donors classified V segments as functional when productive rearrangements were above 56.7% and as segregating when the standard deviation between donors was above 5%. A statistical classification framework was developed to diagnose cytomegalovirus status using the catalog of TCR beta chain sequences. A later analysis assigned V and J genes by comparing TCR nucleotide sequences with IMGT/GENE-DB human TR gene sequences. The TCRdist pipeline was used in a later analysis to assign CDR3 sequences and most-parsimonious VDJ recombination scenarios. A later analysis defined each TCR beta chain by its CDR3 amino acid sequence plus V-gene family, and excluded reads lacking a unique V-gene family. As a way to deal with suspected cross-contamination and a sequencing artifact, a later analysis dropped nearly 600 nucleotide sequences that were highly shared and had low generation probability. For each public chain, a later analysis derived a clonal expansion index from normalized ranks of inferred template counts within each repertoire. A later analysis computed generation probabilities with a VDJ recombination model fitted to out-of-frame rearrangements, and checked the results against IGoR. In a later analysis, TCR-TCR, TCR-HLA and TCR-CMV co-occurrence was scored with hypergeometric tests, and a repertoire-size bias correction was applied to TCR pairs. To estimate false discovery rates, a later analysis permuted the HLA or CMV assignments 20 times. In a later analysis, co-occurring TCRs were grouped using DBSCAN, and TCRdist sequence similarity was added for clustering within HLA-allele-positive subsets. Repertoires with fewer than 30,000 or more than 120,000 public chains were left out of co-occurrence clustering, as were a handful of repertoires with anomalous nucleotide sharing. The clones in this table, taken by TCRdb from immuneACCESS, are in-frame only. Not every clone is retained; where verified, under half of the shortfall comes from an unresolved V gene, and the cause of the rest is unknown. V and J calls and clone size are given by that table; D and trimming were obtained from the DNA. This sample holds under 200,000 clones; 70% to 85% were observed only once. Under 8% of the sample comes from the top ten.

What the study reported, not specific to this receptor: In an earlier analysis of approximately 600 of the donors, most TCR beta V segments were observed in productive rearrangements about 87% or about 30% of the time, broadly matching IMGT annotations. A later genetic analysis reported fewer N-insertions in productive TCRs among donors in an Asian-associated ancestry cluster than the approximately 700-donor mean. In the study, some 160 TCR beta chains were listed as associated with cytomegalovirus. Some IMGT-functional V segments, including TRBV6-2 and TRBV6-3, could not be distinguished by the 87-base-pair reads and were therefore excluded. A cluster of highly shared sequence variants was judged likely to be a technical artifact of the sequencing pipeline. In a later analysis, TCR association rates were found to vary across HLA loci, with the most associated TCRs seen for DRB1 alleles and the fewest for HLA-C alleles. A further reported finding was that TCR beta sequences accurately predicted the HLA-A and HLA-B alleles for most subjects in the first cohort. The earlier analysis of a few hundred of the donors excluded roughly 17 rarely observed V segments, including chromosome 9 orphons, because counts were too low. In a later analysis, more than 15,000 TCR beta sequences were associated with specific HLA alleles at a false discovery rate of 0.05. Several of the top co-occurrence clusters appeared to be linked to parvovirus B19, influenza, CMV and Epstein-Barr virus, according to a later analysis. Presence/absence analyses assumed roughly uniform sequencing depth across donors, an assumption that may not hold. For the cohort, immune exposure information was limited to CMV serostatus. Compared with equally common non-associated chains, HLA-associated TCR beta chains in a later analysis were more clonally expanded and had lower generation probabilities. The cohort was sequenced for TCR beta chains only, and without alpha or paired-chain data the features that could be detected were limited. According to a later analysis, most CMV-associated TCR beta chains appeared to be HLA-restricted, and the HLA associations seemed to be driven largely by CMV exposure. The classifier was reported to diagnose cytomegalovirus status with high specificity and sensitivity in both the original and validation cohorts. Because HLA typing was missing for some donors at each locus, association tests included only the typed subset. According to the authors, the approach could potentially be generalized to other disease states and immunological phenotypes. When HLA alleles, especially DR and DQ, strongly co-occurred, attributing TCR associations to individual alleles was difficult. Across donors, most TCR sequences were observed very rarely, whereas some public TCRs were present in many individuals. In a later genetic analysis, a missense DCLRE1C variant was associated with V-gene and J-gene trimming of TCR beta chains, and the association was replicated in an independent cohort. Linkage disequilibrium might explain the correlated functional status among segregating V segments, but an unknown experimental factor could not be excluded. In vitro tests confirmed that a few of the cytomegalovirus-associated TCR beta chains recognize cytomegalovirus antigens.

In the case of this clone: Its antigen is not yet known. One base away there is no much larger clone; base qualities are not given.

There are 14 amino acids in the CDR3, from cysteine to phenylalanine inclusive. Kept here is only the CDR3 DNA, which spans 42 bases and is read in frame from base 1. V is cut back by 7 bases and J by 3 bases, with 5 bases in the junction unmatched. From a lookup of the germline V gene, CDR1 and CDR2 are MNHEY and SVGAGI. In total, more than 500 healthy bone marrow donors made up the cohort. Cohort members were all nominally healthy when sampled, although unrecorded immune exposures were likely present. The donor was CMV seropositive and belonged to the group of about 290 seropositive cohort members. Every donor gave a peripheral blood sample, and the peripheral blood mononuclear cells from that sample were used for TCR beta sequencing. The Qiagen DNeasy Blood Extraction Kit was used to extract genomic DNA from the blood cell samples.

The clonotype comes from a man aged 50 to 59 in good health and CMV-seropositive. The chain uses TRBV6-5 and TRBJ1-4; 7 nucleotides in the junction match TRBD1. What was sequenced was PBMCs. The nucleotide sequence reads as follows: TGTGCCAGCAAGGGGGCAGCGGCTAATGAAAAACTGTTTTTT. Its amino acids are CASKGAAANEKLFF.